This T cell receptor beta chain stems from a study of cytomegalovirus exposure and HLA in healthy donors. Study-wide points: Rare TCR sequences predominated, though certain public TCRs were found in many donors. Subsequent analysis revealed that first-cohort TCR clusters tended to co-occur in the 120 validation repertoires.

Here immunoSEQ multiplex PCR was the method, and the copy in TCRdb shows in-frame clones only, minus some. The table shows about 120,000 clones, with over 85% occurring only once. Note on this clone: The antigen is not known.

The CDR3 has 15 amino acids. The junction had 3 bases not matched to a gene; V was cut back by 4 bases and J by 4 bases. From germline, CDR1 is MNHNS and CDR2 SASEGT. This rearrangement joins TRBV6-1 to TRBJ2-1, with 11 bases fitting TRBD1. The sequence was obtained from a woman between 18 and 29 years old in good health and CMV-seronegative. The sequencing sample was made of PBMCs. The CDR3 DNA reads as TGTGCCAGCAGTGCGGGGACAGGGGGTTACAATGAGCAGTTCTTC. Protein: CASSAGTGGYNEQFF.